The T cell receptor (beta chain) under discussion was sequenced for a study of identical twins. The CDR3 sequence is 12 residues long. Trimming took 6 bases from V and 8 from J; bases not matched to a gene: 1. One entry per CDR3 protein, called by TCRdb with MiXCR from the 5' RACE reads. The sample consists of roughly 220,000 distinct CDR3 sequences, 6.5% of them appearing once. Another study also made use of these data, one on T cells expressing NK-cell markers.

This TCR derives from a woman in her late teens or twenties in good health. The gene calls are TRBV12-3 or TRBV12-4 and TRBJ1-2; TRBD1 matches at 12 bases. Sequencing input: CD8+ T cells sorted from blood. This CDR3 is CASRGTGGGYTF. In DNA form, the CDR3 reads TGTGCCAGCAGAGGGACAGGGGGCGGCTACACCTTC.